The source of this TCR beta chain is a study of blood T cell repertoires in COVID-19. The overall study: COVID-19 samples collected from the United States, Italy and Spain covered acute and convalescent phases. T cells, B-cell-depleted T cells, or PBMCs supplied cDNA or gDNA.

Assay: immunoSEQ multiplex PCR; the TCRdb copy retains only in-frame clones and omits some. The sample records about 200,000 clones, about nine tenths being singletons. The J segment lost 4 bases and the V segment lost 4 bases, leaving 14 bases of the junction unmatched. This CDR3 spans 17 amino acids. The germline V gene encodes CDR1 SGHRS and CDR2 YFSETQ. The study recruited people aged roughly 18 to 100 years across about 25 US areas. This receptor was identified in a woman in her twenties or thirties with acute COVID-19. This chain joins TRBV5-1 and TRBJ2-5; the match to TRBD1 covers 9 bases. The sequencing sample was made of PBMCs or T cells enriched from blood (not recorded which). DNA for the CDR3: TGCGCCAGCAGCGATACCCCGGGACAGGGTGCCGGAGAGACCCAGTACTTC. The encoded protein is CASSDTPGQGAGETQYF.